This T cell receptor beta chain emerged from a study of shared clonotypes between healthy human individuals. For the study at large: Three plates were used per donor for CD4 naive, three for CD4 memory, two for CD8 naive and one for CD8 memory.

Naive CD8 isolation took CD45RO-negative cells positively selected for CCR7 and excluded terminally differentiated effector memory CD45RA+ cells. Some clones are missing from TCRdb's copy, which holds only in-frame ones; the method was immunoSEQ multiplex PCR. The repertoire holds around 1.9 million clones, with 93% as singletons. This CDR3 region has 13 residues. The germline V gene encodes CDR1 MGHRA and CDR2 YSYEKL. A note on this clone: This may come from a read error, since a much larger clone is one base off. This specimen includes other DNA sequences encoding the same CDR3.

This sequence originates from a man aged 18 to 35 in good health. Some clones in this sample may be carry-over from other donors' samples. The chain uses TRBV4-1 and TRBJ2-5; possibly TRBD2 for D (6 bases). The J call could be wrong; TRBJ2-7 is a better fit for the DNA end. The specimen sequenced was naive CD8+ T cells from PBMCs. CDR3 nucleotide sequence: TGCGCCAGCAGCCAAGGACTAGGCTACGAGCAGTACTTC. This gives the protein CASSQGLGYEQYF.